This T cell receptor beta chain derives from a study of response to subunit inactivated influenza vaccine. Of note for this clonotype: Its antigen is as yet unknown.

TCRdb called the RT-PCR reads again in MiXCR, with one record for every CDR3 protein. The sample includes hundreds of thousands of distinct CDR3 sequences, roughly 27% of them seen just once. General study points: Seasonal influenza vaccination, on each occasion, was suggested by the authors to recruit few new T cells.

Trimming removed 2 bases at V and 7 bases at J, with 12 bases between. CDR1 is SEHNR and CDR2 is FQNEAQ in the germline V gene (reference sequence). This CDR3 contains 14 residues. The sequences come from CD4+ T cells sorted from PBMCs, collected more than 4 days after vaccination. The V and J genes are TRBV7-9 and TRBJ2-1; D remains unclear. The clonotype was recovered from a man aged 45-60 years who received an inactivated influenza vaccine. This CDR3 is CASSLRWEGNEQFF. The CDR3 nucleotides are TGTGCCAGCAGCTTAAGATGGGAAGGGAATGAGCAGTTCTTC.